This TCR beta chain is from a study of response to subunit inactivated influenza vaccine. V lost 5 bases and J lost 8; bases outside the gene matches: 10. The CDR3 runs 14 residues. Germline-derived CDR1 and CDR2 are SGHAT and FQNNGV. Points on this clonotype: Its antigen is not known.

Overall study results and limits: That few new T cells are recruited by each seasonal influenza vaccination was the authors' suggestion.

In TCRdb, the RT-PCR reads were re-called with MiXCR into one record per CDR3 protein. Of about 650,000 distinct CDR3 sequences listed, less than 20% were seen once; the top ten hold roughly 11%. This specimen consisted of PBMCs from blood, obtained roughly 12 days after vaccination. The V and J genes are TRBV11-2 and TRBJ1-2, with 8 bases that match TRBD1. The receptor was isolated from a man in his fifties who received an inactivated influenza vaccine. CDR3 DNA sequence: TGTGCCAGCAGCCCGACAGGGGTCGGATCGGGCTACACCTTC. Translation: CASSPTGVGSGYTF.